Below are 3 T cell receptor beta chains sequenced from a single sample in a study of cytomegalovirus exposure and HLA in healthy donors. Primers included in the PCR were 60 Vbeta and 13 Jbeta primers. The method was immunoSEQ multiplex PCR; TCRdb's version includes in-frame clones alone and lacks a portion of them. This sample has about 130,000 clones, with 80% found just once. The sample consisted of PBMCs. Receptors originate from a man younger than 45 in good health.

The CDR3 DNA is TGTGCCAGCAGCTTAGGGGGGGGTGAGATAGAGACCCAGTACTTC. Translation: CASSLGGGEIETQYF. V gene TRBV7-6 combines with J gene TRBJ2-5; 7 bases map to TRBD2. V was clipped by 1 base and J by 4 bases; unmatched bases: 6. The CDR3 is made up of 15 amino acids. Germline V lookup: CDR1 SGHVS, CDR2 FNYEAQ.

This clone was found a few times. CDR3 nucleotides: TGTGCCACCAGCAGAGATCGGGGGGCGATGGAGACCCAGTACTTC. It specifies CATSRDRGAMETQYF. The gene calls are TRBV15 and TRBJ2-5; D might be TRBD2 (7 bases). The CDR3 spans 15 residues. Trimming pared 0 bases from V and 5 bases from J, leaving 13 bases between. CDR1 and CDR2 (germline): LNHNV, YYDKDF (reference sequence). Drawing the rest from reference TRBV15 and TRBJ2-5, the complete variable domain is DAMVIQNPRYQVTQFGKPVTLSCSQTLNHNVMYWYQQKSSQAPKLLFHYYDKDFNNEADTPDNFQSRRPNTSFCFLDIRSPGLGDTAMYLCATSRDRGAMETQYFGPGTRLLVL.

This clone showed up many times. This chain links TRBV25-1 with TRBJ2-6; D not resolved. Trimming stripped 8 bases from V and 1 base from J, with 3 bases between. CDR3 length: 12 residues. Germline CDR1 is MGHDK and CDR2 is SYGVNS. CDR3 amino acids: CASSSGANVLTF. CDR3 bases: TGTGCCAGCTCGTCTGGGGCCAACGTCCTGACTTTC.